The rows below give T cell receptor beta chains drawn from one sample of a study of blood T cell repertoires in COVID-19. Sequenced by immunoSEQ multiplex PCR; TCRdb stores in-frame clones only, minus some. The sample lists fewer than 250,000 clones, roughly 84% occurring once. The specimen sequenced was peripheral blood. The source is a woman older than 75 with COVID-19, enrolled during active disease. CDR3s include the opening cysteine and the closing phenylalanine or tryptophan. The D gene is left open where the match is weak. Some rows have no size entry. The others give once, few or many, or a class for an expanded clone.

j_call,d_call,v_call,clone_size,cdr3_aa,cdr3_nt
TRBJ1-5,NA,TRBV7-9,NA,CASTRNSGEQPQHF,TGTGCCAGCACACGTAATTCAGGGGAACAGCCCCAGCATTTT
TRBJ1-4,NA,TRBV9,few,CASSVGMAPESEKLFF,TGTGCCAGCAGCGTAGGAATGGCCCCAGAATCCGAAAAACTGTTTTTT
TRBJ2-1,NA,TRBV24-1,NA,CATSERPSEQFF,TGTGCCACCAGTGAGAGGCCCTCCGAGCAGTTCTTC
TRBJ1-6,NA,TRBV7-2,NA,CASSEVTGSSYNSPLHF,TGTGCCAGCAGTGAAGTCACAGGGTCCTCCTATAATTCACCCCTCCACTTT
TRBJ2-5,NA,TRBV5-4,NA,CAGGLGGAETQYF,TGTGCCGGGGGATTAGGAGGGGCGGAGACCCAGTACTTC
TRBJ2-7,TRBD1,TRBV6-2/TRBV6-3,NA,CASSYRDRTSYEQYF,TGTGCCAGCAGTTACCGGGACAGGACATCCTACGAGCAGTACTTC
TRBJ1-2,TRBD1,TRBV3-1/TRBV3-2,NA,CASSQGQGGYGYTF,TGTGCCAGCAGCCAAGGACAGGGTGGCTATGGCTACACCTTC
TRBJ1-5,TRBD1,TRBV5-1,NA,CASSPDRGGQPQHF,TGCGCCAGCAGCCCGGACAGGGGCGGTCAGCCCCAGCATTTT
TRBJ1-2,NA,TRBV5-4,NA,CASSLAKQGNYGYTF,TGTGCCAGCAGCTTGGCCAAACAGGGCAACTATGGCTACACCTTC
TRBJ1-1,NA,TRBV6-5,NA,CASRAPGMTEAFF,TGTGCCAGCAGGGCCCCAGGAATGACTGAAGCTTTCTTT
TRBJ1-1,NA,TRBV7-9,NA,CASSLNRVNTEAFF,TGTGCCAGCAGCTTAAATCGGGTGAACACTGAAGCTTTCTTT
TRBJ1-1,NA,TRBV19,NA,CATSRGLVGTEAFF,TGTGCCACTAGCCGCGGACTGGTTGGCACTGAAGCTTTCTTT
TRBJ1-1,TRBD1,TRBV5-1,NA,CASSPGDSPNTEAFF,TGCGCCAGCAGCCCCGGGGACAGCCCGAACACTGAAGCTTTCTTT
TRBJ2-5,TRBD1,TRBV7-2,once,CASSLRGDRGDQTQYF,TGTGCCAGCAGCCTTCGGGGGGACAGGGGAGATCAGACCCAGTACTTC
TRBJ2-7,NA,TRBV6-1,NA,CASSDVTGSPTGQYF,TGTGCCAGCAGTGACGTTACAGGCTCCCCTACTGGGCAGTACTTC
TRBJ1-4,TRBD1,TRBV28,NA,CASSPVGGSNEKLFF,TGTGCCAGCAGTCCGGTAGGGGGCTCTAATGAAAAACTGTTTTTT
TRBJ2-5,NA,TRBV7-9,NA,CASSLGQKMETQYF,TGTGCCAGCAGCTTAGGACAGAAGATGGAGACCCAGTACTTC
TRBJ2-5,TRBD2,TRBV27,NA,CASSLSSGVAKTQYF,TGTGCCAGCAGTTTATCAAGCGGGGTAGCCAAGACCCAGTACTTC
TRBJ1-3,TRBD1,TRBV7-6,NA,CASSSHLVPGTGGSGNTIYF,TGTGCCAGCAGCTCCCATTTAGTCCCCGGGACAGGGGGTTCTGGAAACACCATATATTTT
TRBJ2-1,TRBD2,TRBV5-1,NA,CASSPPGLAVNEQFF,TGCGCCAGCAGCCCCCCGGGACTAGCTGTTAATGAGCAGTTCTTC
TRBJ2-5,NA,TRBV7-9,NA,CASSQTEKYRVRETQYF,TGTGCCAGCAGCCAAACAGAAAAATACAGGGTTCGAGAGACCCAGTACTTC
TRBJ2-2,TRBD1,TRBV6-5,NA,CASSYGQGGLFF,TGTGCCAGCAGTTACGGACAGGGCGGGCTGTTTTTT
TRBJ2-6,NA,TRBV2,NA,CASSPGVGSGANVLTF,TGTGCCAGCAGCCCAGGGGTTGGCTCTGGGGCCAACGTCCTGACTTTC
TRBJ2-5,TRBD2,TRBV11-3,NA,CASSLPQGVAGGRYQETQYF,TGTGCCAGCAGCTTACCCCAGGGAGTAGCGGGGGGTCGGTACCAAGAGACCCAGTACTTC
TRBJ2-1,NA,TRBV19,NA,CASSRPQGNEQFF,TGTGCCAGTAGTCGACCCCAGGGGAATGAGCAGTTCTTC
TRBJ2-2,TRBD1,TRBV15,once,CATSSRDRGPRGDTGELFF,TGTGCCACCAGCAGCCGGGACAGGGGCCCACGAGGGGACACCGGGGAGCTGTTTTTT
TRBJ1-2,NA,TRBV11-2,NA,CASTPTFPYGYTF,TGTGCCAGCACCCCGACTTTTCCATATGGCTACACCTTC
TRBJ2-3,NA,TRBV6-5,NA,CASSSWPDTQYF,TGTGCCAGCAGCTCCTGGCCAGATACGCAGTATTTT
TRBJ2-7,NA,TRBV7-9,NA,CASSPSATGRSEQYF,TGTGCCAGCAGTCCATCGGCTACAGGGCGGAGTGAGCAGTACTTC
TRBJ1-6,NA,TRBV6-5,NA,CASSYEGPQSPLHF,TGTGCCAGCAGTTACGAGGGCCCCCAATCACCCCTCCACTTT
TRBJ2-5,NA,TRBV6-2/TRBV6-3,NA,CASSYTSGATQYF,TGTGCCAGCAGTTACACGTCTGGGGCGACCCAGTACTTC
TRBJ1-1,NA,TRBV6-1,NA,CASSEGQGYTEAFF,TGTGCCAGCAGTGAAGGGCAGGGGTACACTGAAGCTTTCTTT
TRBJ1-6,NA,TRBV5-4,NA,CASSPGGTYNSPLHF,TGTGCCAGCAGCCCCGGTGGTACCTATAATTCACCCCTCCACTTT
TRBJ2-2,NA,TRBV5-6,NA,CASSNRGFTGELFF,TGTGCCAGCAGCAATAGGGGATTCACCGGGGAGCTGTTTTTT
TRBJ2-7,NA,TRBV11-2,once,CASSSSDTLGEQYF,TGTGCCAGCAGCTCCTCGGACACCTTAGGCGAGCAGTACTTC
TRBJ2-1,TRBD1,TRBV2,NA,CASLGGGLYNEQFF,TGTGCCTCTTTAGGGGGCGGACTTTACAATGAGCAGTTCTTC
TRBJ2-5,TRBD1,TRBV3-1/TRBV3-2,NA,CASNRGGLGETQYF,TGTGCCAGCAACCGAGGGGGCCTCGGAGAGACCCAGTACTTC
TRBJ1-5,NA,TRBV19,NA,CASSIPTRQFGQPQHF,TGTGCCAGTAGTATCCCCACGAGACAGTTCGGACAGCCCCAGCATTTT
TRBJ2-2,NA,TRBV7-8,once,CASSSHPVRGTGELFF,TGTGCCAGCAGCTCGCACCCAGTTCGGGGGACCGGGGAGCTGTTTTTT
TRBJ1-5,NA,TRBV18,NA,CASSLRGGSNQPQHF,TGTGCCAGCTCCCTAAGGGGGGGGAGCAATCAGCCCCAGCATTTT
TRBJ2-7,NA,TRBV6-6,NA,CASSLSGEQYF,TGTGCCAGCAGCTTGAGCGGCGAGCAGTACTTC